This paragraph covers one T cell receptor (beta chain) sequence. Its antigen is not identified. Per the germline V gene, CDR1 is MNHEY and CDR2 is SVGAGI. The ends were cut back, 6 bases at V and 0 bases at J, with 12 bases in the middle. The CDR3 loop spans 15 amino acids. The data were taken from a study of T cell responses to AZD1222 COVID-19 vaccine. The table came from immunoSEQ multiplex PCR; TCRdb's copy has only in-frame clones and leaves some out. The sample has around 110,000 clones; approximately 90% are singletons. Study-level results: Vaccine-associated CD4 TCRs ranged over spike, dominating at 160-218 and 743-854. Clonal diversity may have been underestimated in mostly white British donors. Recipients of two AZD1222 doses showed rising Spike-specific TCR breadth and depth. After the peak T cell response, and only then, were repertoires sampled.

The chain links TRBV6-5 to TRBJ1-5; D is unresolved. The TCR sequence derives from an adult who received the AZD1222 COVID-19 vaccine. Sample: peripheral blood, taken 28 days after the second AZD1222 dose. The CDR3 nucleotides read TGTGCCAGCAGCCCAGGCTTATATAGCAATCAGCCCCAGCATTTT. This encodes CASSPGLYSNQPQHF.